This T cell receptor beta chain is from a study of blood T cell repertoires in COVID-19. The wider study: Acute-phase and convalescent COVID-19 samples originated in the United States, Italy and Spain. T cells, B-cell-depleted T cells, or PBMCs supplied cDNA or gDNA.

Authors' methods: Amplifying reference gene primers gave estimates of nucleated cell counts. The method was immunoSEQ multiplex PCR; TCRdb's version includes in-frame clones alone and lacks a portion of them. V and J calls plus clone size are reproduced from that table; the DNA served to infer D and trimming. The table lists tens of thousands of clones, more than 80% of them singletons. Per germline, CDR1 LGHDT and CDR2 YNNKEL (reference sequence). The CDR3 has 12 amino acids. V was pared by 2 bases and J by 8 bases, with 1 base of the junction left unmatched. The TCR was taken from a woman aged 80 or older with active or convalescent COVID-19. The sequenced sample consisted of peripheral blood. This rearrangement joins TRBV3-1 (or the pseudogene TRBV3-2) to TRBJ1-1; 8 bases agree with TRBD1. The CDR3, as DNA: TGTGCCAGCAGCCAAAGGACAGGGGAAGCTTTCTTT. Protein sequence: CASSQRTGEAFF.